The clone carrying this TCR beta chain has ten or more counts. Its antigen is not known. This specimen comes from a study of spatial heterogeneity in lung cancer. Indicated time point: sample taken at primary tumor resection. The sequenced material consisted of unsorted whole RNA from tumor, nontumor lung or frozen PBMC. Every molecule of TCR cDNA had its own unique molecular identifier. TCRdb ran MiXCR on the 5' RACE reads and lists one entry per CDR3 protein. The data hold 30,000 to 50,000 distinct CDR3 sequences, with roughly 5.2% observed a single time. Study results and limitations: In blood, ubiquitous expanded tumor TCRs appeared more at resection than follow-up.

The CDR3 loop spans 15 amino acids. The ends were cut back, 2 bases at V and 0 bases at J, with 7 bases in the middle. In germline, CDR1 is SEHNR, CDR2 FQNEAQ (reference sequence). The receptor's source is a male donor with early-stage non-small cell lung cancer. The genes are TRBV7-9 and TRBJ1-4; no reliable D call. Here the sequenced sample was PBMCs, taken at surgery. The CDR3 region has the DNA TGTGCCAGCAGCTTAACAGCTGCAACTAATGAAAAACTGTTTTTT. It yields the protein CASSLTAATNEKLFF.